The 16 T cell receptor beta chains given below trace back to one sample, sequenced in a study of T-cell reconstitution after alpha-beta-depleted transplantation in children. The authors prepared the TCRbeta library with unique molecular identifiers. TCRdb reanalysed the PCR reads using MiXCR and keeps one entry per CDR3 protein. The table has fewer than 120,000 distinct CDR3 sequences, around a tenth seen once. The starting material was PBMCs from the stem cell graft donor, obtained from the stem cell graft. These receptor sequences come from a human donor who donated a stem cell graft to a child with acute lymphoblastic leukemia.

This clonotype was found a few times. The chain uses TRBV7-9 and TRBJ2-5, with 8 bases lining up with TRBD1. J was trimmed by 3 bases and V by 3 bases; bases with no gene match: 9. CDR3 length equals 16 residues. Germline V gives CDR1 SEHNR, CDR2 FQNEAQ (reference sequence). The CDR3 DNA reads TGTGCCAGCAGCTTCTTGGCAGGACAGGGTAAAGAGACCCAGTACTTC. Translating it yields CASSFLAGQGKETQYF.

This clonotype appeared many times. The V gene is TRBV9, the J gene TRBJ1-3; TRBD1 agrees at 8 bases. This CDR3 spans 16 amino acids. From germline, CDR1 is SGDLS and CDR2 YYNGEE. Trimming cost V 3 bases and J 4 bases; bases outside gene matches: 9. The CDR3 coding sequence is TGTGCCAGCAGCGCGTTCCAGGGGGCGTCCGGAAACACCATATATTTT. Translated: CASSAFQGASGNTIYF.

This clonotype has a handful of counts. V usage is TRBV7-2 and J usage is TRBJ2-7, with 8 bases identical to TRBD1. The J segment lost 0 bases and the V segment lost 7 bases, leaving 8 bases of the junction unmatched. CDR3 length: 15 residues. The germline V gene encodes CDR1 SGHTA and CDR2 FQGNSA. CDR3 DNA: TGTGCCAGCAACCCGGGACAGGCGGGCTCCTACGAGCAGTACTTC. Residues: CASNPGQAGSYEQYF. Full variable domain (missing parts from reference TRBV7-2 and TRBJ2-7): GAGVSQSPSNKVTEKGKDVELRCDPISGHTALYWYRQSLGQGLEFLIYFQGNSAPDKSGLPSDRFSAERTGGSVSTLTIQRTQQEDSAVYLCASNPGQAGSYEQYFGPGTRLTVT.

This clonotype was detected ten times or more. This chain uses TRBV7-2 with TRBJ1-2; 10 positions match TRBD1. The CDR3 length is 14 residues. The trim removed 3 bases at V and 8 bases at J, leaving 6 bases unmatched. Germline assignment: CDR1 SGHTA and CDR2 FQGNSA. DNA for the CDR3: TGTGCCAGCAGCTTTCGGGACAGGGGTGGCGGCTACACCTTC. Translation: CASSFRDRGGGYTF.

This clonotype has ten or more counts. The chain employs TRBV12-3 or TRBV12-4 and TRBJ1-5; 7 bases are shared with TRBD1. V trimming: 3 bases; J trimming: 0 bases; junction bases outside the gene matches: 14. The CDR3 runs to 19 residues. The CDR3 spells CASSLWGDRVWASNQPQHF. The CDR3 DNA sequence: TGTGCCAGCAGTTTGTGGGGTGACAGGGTATGGGCTAGCAATCAGCCCCAGCATTTT.

V usage is TRBV6-2 or TRBV6-3 and J usage is TRBJ2-5, with TRBD1 matching over 7 bases. V lost 2 bases, J lost 2 bases, and 2 bases stayed unmatched. CDR3 length: 14 amino acids. Germline V gene sequence: CDR1 MNHEY, CDR2 SVGEGT. CDR3 protein: CASSYRGQQETQYF. The CDR3 DNA follows: TGTGCCAGCAGTTACAGGGGGCAACAAGAGACCCAGTACTTC.

This clonotype was detected ten times or more. CDR3 bases: TGCAGCGTTGGTTGGACAGGGAACGGGCAGCCCCAGCATTTT. Its protein product is CSVGWTGNGQPQHF. The J gene is TRBJ1-5, the V gene TRBV29-1; 8 positions agree with TRBD1. The V gene end was trimmed by 4 bases and the J gene end by 7 bases; junction bases not matched to a gene: 9. This CDR3 is 14 amino acids long. Germline V gene data show CDR1 as SQVTM and CDR2 as ANQGSEA.

There are many counts of this clonotype. The V call is TRBV3-1, the J call TRBJ2-7; D possibly corresponds to TRBD1 (6 bases). The CDR3 sequence is 13 residues long. CDR1 is LGHDT, CDR2 YNNKEL, per germline (reference sequence). Trimming took 4 bases from V and 4 from J, leaving 11 bases between them. The CDR3 is CASSLDSRYEQYF. The CDR3 DNA reads TGTGCCAGCAGCCTGGACAGCCGTTACGAGCAGTACTTC.

This clonotype turned up a few times. The gene calls are TRBV7-3 and TRBJ2-2, with a tentative D call TRBD1 (6 bases). Germline-derived CDR1 and CDR2 are SGHTA and FQGTGA. The V end lost 2 bases, the J end lost 6 bases, and 10 bases lay between the germline ends. The CDR3 is 14 residues long. Here the CDR3 reads CASSLLAGAGELFF. Written as DNA, the CDR3 is TGTGCCAGCAGCTTATTAGCAGGGGCCGGGGAGCTGTTTTTT.

This clonotype was seen ten or more times. The rearrangement joins TRBV5-1 to TRBJ1-4; D is possibly TRBD1 (6 bases). Germline V CDR1 and CDR2: SGHRS, YFSETQ. V was shortened by 1 base and J by 1 base, with 14 bases between the two germline ends. This CDR3 is built from 17 residues. The CDR3 is CASSLYPGAGTNEKLFF. The CDR3, as DNA: TGCGCCAGCAGCTTGTATCCGGGGGCAGGAACTAATGAAAAACTGTTTTTT.

This clonotype came up many times. The chain joins TRBV18 to TRBJ2-1; 15 bases map to TRBD2. Germline CDR1 KGHSH, CDR2 LQKENI. V gave up 5 bases and J gave up 7 bases; unmatched junction bases: 3. This CDR3 has 15 amino acids. The DNA for the CDR3 is TGTGCCAGCTCAACCGGGACTAGCGGGGGGAATGAGCAGTTCTTC. Translation: CASSTGTSGGNEQFF.

This clonotype was counted at least ten times. CDR3 region: CASRTGVGANVLTF. CDR3 DNA: TGTGCCAGCAGAACAGGGGTTGGGGCCAACGTCCTGACTTTC. The chain recombines TRBV12-3 or TRBV12-4 with TRBJ2-6, with 7 positions matching TRBD1. Germline trimming cut 6 bases from V and 3 bases from J; bases unmatched to any gene: 2. The CDR3 runs 14 residues.

This clonotype was picked up many times. The genes are TRBV3-1 and TRBJ2-6; no clear D gene. This CDR3 has 17 residues. Trimming removed 0 bases at V and 0 bases at J, with 9 bases between. Per the germline V gene, CDR1 is LGHDT and CDR2 is YNNKEL (reference sequence). In DNA form, the CDR3 reads TGTGCCAGCAGCCAAGATGGCCTAACCTCTGGGGCCAACGTCCTGACTTTC. It translates to CASSQDGLTSGANVLTF.

This clonotype was recorded many times. This chain connects TRBV20-1 to TRBJ1-4; 8 bases are shared with TRBD1. CDR3 length: 15 residues. Germline assignment: CDR1 DFQATT and CDR2 SNEGSKA (reference sequence). Unmatched junction bases numbered 10, after V lost 6 bases and J lost 4 bases. CDR3: CSAQSPGQVNEKLFF. The CDR3 DNA sequence: TGCAGTGCACAGAGCCCGGGACAGGTTAATGAAAAACTGTTTTTT.

A word on this clonotype: A much larger clone lies one base from this, so it may be a read error. In DNA, the CDR3 is TGCGCCAGCACCCCCGGGGTGGCAGGTTACTATGGCTACACCTTC. It encodes CASTPGVAGYYGYTF. This sequence joins TRBV5-1 and TRBJ1-2; D is ambiguous. The V end was cut by 6 bases, the J end by 3 bases, with 18 bases between. This CDR3 is 15 amino acids long. In germline, CDR1 is SGHRS, CDR2 YFSETQ.

This clonotype was counted ten times or more. The rearrangement uses TRBV5-1 and TRBJ2-7, with D perhaps TRBD1 or TRBD2 (5 bases each). Trimming cost V 3 bases and J 3 bases, with 16 bases left between them. Germline CDR1 is SGHRS and CDR2 is YFSETQ. The CDR3 spans 15 residues. This CDR3 is CASSSYRGRDYEQYF. As DNA, the CDR3 is TGCGCCAGCAGCTCCTACCGGGGACGGGACTACGAGCAGTACTTC. Variable domain in full (rest from reference TRBV5-1 and TRBJ2-7): KAGVTQTPRYLIKTRGQQVTLSCSPISGHRSVSWYQQTPGQGLQFLFEYFSETQRNKGNFPGRFSGRQFSNSRSEMNVSTLELGDSALYLCASSSYRGRDYEQYFGPGTRLTVT.